This TCR beta chain was sequenced for a study of breast tumors, draining lymph nodes, adjacent tissues. TCRdb re-called the multiplex PCR reads through MiXCR, storing one row per CDR3 protein. The data show around 100,000 distinct CDR3 sequences, with 21% seen just once and more than 0.9% held by the top ten. Axillary draining lymph nodes of breast cancer patients supplied the node samples. Study-level findings and limits: Tumor T cell lymph node origin was a supported hypothesis, not proven. Tumor TCR diversity was below lymph nodes but above nontumor tissue.

This clonotype was found many times. No antigen is known for it. The CDR3 loop spans 13 amino acids. V lost 4 bases and J lost 6, with 13 bases in between. CDR1 is SGHTS and CDR2 is YDEGEE in the germline V gene. What was sequenced was axillary lymph node tissue. The clonotype comes from a female donor with breast cancer. Some clones in this sample may be carry-over from other donors' samples. The chain uses TRBV5-8 and TRBJ1-2; no clear D gene. The CDR3 DNA is TGTGCCAGCAGCCCGGAGTGGAGGAATGGCTACACCTTC. Translation: CASSPEWRNGYTF.